This T cell receptor beta chain was sequenced in a study of blood T cell repertoires in COVID-19. Overall study: Sample material is recorded as cDNA or gDNA derived from T cells, B-cell-depleted T cells, or PBMCs.

Germline CDR1 is SNHLY and CDR2 is FYNNEI. The CDR3 spans 13 residues. The V gene lost 7 bases and the J gene lost 5 bases, with 12 bases spanning the gap. Individuals drawn from approximately 22 US areas were roughly 18 to 95 years old. The method was immunoSEQ multiplex PCR; TCRdb's version includes in-frame clones alone and lacks a portion of them. Of some 170,000 clones listed, 65% to 85% are singletons. The chain has TRBV2 and TRBJ1-5; a possible D gene is TRBD1 (5 bases). The source of this sequence is a man between 40 and 49 years old who had recovered from COVID-19. Sequencing input: PBMCs or T cells enriched from blood (not recorded which). Written as DNA, the CDR3 is TGTGCCAGCACGAACAGGCAGTATCAGCCCCAGCATTTT. Protein sequence: CASTNRQYQPQHF. The variable domain in full, with the rest retrieved from reference TRBV2 and TRBJ1-5, is EPEVTQTPSHQVTQMGQEVILRCVPISNHLYFYWYRQILGQKVEFLVSFYNNEISEKSEIFDDQFSVERPDGSNFTLKIRSTKLEDSAMYFCASTNRQYQPQHFGDGTRLSIL.